The rows below give T cell receptor beta chains drawn from one sample of a study of shared clonotypes between healthy human individuals. The method was immunoSEQ multiplex PCR; TCRdb's version includes in-frame clones alone and lacks a portion of them. The repertoire holds 500,000 or so clones, with approximately 94% as singletons. Sequences were obtained from naive CD4+ T cells sorted from blood. The receptors come from a woman younger than 45 in good health. Each CDR3 is given with its conserved first and last residue. The order of the fields is V gene, CDR3 length, J gene, CDR3 protein.

>TRBV5-1|15|TRBJ2-1
CASSLVAGGSNEQFF
>TRBV6-1|15|TRBJ2-5
CASSLQPGGVETQYF
>TRBV19|15|TRBJ2-1
CASTTGTSGSDEQFF
>TRBV6-4|15|TRBJ2-3
CASSNRGGRTDTQYF
>TRBV6-5|16|TRBJ1-1
CASSYSGGAGGTEAFF
>TRBV30|13|TRBJ1-3
CAWSAQTGNTIYF
>TRBV27|16|TRBJ1-1
CASSQGDGSMNTEAFF
>TRBV7-3|14|TRBJ2-7
CASSSTGSSYEQYF
>TRBV5-6|14|TRBJ1-2
CASSWLQGNYGYTF
>TRBV28|17|TRBJ1-3
CASRTGKDWFSGNTIYF
>TRBV28|13|TRBJ2-7
CASSTTASYEQYF
>TRBV13|14|TRBJ2-7
CASSLSGSKYEQYF
>TRBV19|13|TRBJ1-2
CASSKSINYGYTF
>TRBV28|13|TRBJ1-5
CASKTGGNQPQHF
>TRBV4-1|16|TRBJ2-7
CASSRGLAGGPGEQYF
>TRBV7-9|13|TRBJ2-7
CASSLPGSYEQYF
>TRBV7-6|15|TRBJ2-3
CASSPQGTRTDTQYF
>TRBV18|14|TRBJ2-5
CASSPRLAEETQYF
>TRBV2|13|TRBJ2-1
CASGGEVYNEQFF
>TRBV19|14|TRBJ2-7
CASRRREFPYEQYF
>TRBV7-9|14|TRBJ2-5
CASSPGLSGETQYF
>TRBV19|15|TRBJ2-1
CASSRTRDSRNEQFF
>TRBV6-5|16|TRBJ2-3
CASSYVAGGPTDTQYF
>TRBV5-1|15|TRBJ2-7
CASSTSGTSGSLQYF
>TRBV28|13|TRBJ1-2
CASSPQGRYGYTF
>TRBV7-6|17|TRBJ1-3
CASSLGSSAPSGNTIYF
>TRBV18|16|TRBJ2-6
CASSPYGGSGANVLTF
>TRBV28|15|TRBJ2-7
CASSSHPGRTYEQYF
>TRBV7-2|16|TRBJ1-5
CASSLSGRYSNQPQHF
>TRBV2|15|TRBJ2-3
CASSESSTGTDTQYF
>TRBV14|14|TRBJ2-1
CASSAGQSYNEQFF
>TRBV6-8|14|TRBJ2-1
CASSPRLEGNEQFF
>TRBV5-8|12|TRBJ1-5
CASTTTYQPQHF
>TRBV7-7|17|TRBJ2-6
CASSRQGVYSGANVLTF
>TRBV7-2|13|TRBJ2-3
CASSLVLTDTQYF
>TRBV5-5|12|TRBJ2-5
CASSLNRETQYF
>TRBV19|13|TRBJ2-7
CASSGQGLTEQYF
>TRBV13|17|NA
CASSLAGTSGSGYEQYF
>TRBV5-4|16|TRBJ2-7
CASSFGTSGRAYEQYF
>TRBV2|12|TRBJ1-2
CASSELQSFDTF
>TRBV5-1|16|TRBJ2-7
CASSLSSGGSSYEQYF
>TRBV6-6|14|TRBJ2-1
CASSYGQPGDEQFF
>TRBV29-1|15|TRBJ2-3
CSVDNVVGTKDTQYF
>TRBV29-1|13|TRBJ1-1
CSVVVTRNTEAFF
>TRBV6-1|16|TRBJ2-5
CASSVANLNRKETQYF
>TRBV27|18|TRBJ2-2
CASSLSRGRRKNTGELFF